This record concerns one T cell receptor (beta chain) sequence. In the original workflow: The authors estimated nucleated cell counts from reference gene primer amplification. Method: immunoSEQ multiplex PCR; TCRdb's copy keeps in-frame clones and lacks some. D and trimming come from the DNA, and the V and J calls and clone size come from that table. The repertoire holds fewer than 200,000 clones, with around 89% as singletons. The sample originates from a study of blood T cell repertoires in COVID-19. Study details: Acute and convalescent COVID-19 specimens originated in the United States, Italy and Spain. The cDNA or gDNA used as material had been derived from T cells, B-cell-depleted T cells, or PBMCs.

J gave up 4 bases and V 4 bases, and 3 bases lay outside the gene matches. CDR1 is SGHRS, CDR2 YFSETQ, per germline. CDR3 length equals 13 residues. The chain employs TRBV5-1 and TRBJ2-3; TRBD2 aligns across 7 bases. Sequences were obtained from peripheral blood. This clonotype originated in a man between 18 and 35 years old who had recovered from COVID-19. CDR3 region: CASSPGGSDTQYF. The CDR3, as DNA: TGCGCCAGCAGCCCCGGGGGGTCAGATACGCAGTATTTT.